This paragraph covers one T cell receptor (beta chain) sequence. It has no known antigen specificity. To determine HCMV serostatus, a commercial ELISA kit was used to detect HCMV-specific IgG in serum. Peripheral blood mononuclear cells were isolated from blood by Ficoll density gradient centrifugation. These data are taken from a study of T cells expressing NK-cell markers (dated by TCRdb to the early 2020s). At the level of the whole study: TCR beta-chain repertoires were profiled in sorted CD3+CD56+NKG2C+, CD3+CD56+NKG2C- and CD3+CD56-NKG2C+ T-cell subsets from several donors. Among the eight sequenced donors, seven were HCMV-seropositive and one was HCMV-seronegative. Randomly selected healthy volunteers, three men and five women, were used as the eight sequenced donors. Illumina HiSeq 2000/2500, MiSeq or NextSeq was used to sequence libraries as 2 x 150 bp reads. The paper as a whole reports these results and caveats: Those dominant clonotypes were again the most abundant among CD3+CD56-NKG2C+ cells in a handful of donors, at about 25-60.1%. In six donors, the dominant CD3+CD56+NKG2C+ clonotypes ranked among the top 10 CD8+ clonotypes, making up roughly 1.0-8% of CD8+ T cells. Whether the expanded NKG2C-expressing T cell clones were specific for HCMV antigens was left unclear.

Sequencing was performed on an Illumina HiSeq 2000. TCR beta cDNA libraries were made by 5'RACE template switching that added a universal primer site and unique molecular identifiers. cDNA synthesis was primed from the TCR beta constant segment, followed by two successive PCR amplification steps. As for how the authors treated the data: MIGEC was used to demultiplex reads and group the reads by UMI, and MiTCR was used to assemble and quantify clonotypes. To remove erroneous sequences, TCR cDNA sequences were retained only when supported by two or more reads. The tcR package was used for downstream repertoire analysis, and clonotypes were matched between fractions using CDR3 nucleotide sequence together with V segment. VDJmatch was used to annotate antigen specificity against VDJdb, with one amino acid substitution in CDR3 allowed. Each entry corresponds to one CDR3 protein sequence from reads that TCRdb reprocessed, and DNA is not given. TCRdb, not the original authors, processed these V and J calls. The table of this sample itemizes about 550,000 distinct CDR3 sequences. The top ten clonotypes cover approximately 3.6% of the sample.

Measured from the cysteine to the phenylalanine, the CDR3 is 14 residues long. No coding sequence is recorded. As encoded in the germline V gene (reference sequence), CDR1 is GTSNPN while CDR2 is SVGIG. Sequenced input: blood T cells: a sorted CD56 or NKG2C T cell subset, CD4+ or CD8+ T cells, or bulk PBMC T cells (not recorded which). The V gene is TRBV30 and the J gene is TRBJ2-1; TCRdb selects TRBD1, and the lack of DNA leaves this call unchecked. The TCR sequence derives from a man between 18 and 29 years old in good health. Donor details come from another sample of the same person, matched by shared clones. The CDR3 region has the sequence CAWDSIGSPRDLFF.